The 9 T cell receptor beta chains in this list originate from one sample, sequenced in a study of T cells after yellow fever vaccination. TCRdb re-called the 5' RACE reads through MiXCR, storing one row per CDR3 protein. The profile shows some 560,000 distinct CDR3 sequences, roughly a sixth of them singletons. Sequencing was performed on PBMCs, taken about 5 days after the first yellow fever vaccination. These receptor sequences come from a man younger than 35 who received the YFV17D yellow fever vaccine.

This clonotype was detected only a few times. The CDR3 here is CASRGAEQYF. CDR3 nucleotide sequence: TGTGCCAGCAGGGGGGCCGAGCAGTACTTC. This sequence joins TRBV27 and TRBJ2-7; a possible D gene is TRBD1 (6 bases). Germline loops: CDR1 MNHEY, CDR2 SMNVEV (reference sequence). V gave up 6 bases and J gave up 6 bases, with 6 bases separating them. The CDR3 is made up of 10 amino acids.

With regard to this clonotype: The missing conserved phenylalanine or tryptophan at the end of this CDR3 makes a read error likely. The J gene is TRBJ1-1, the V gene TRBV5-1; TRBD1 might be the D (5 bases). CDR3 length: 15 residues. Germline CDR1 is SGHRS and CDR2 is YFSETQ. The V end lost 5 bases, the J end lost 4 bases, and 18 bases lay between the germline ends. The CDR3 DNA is TGCGCCAGCAGTCTCCGGGACGCAGTCCGCACTGAAGCTTTCTCT. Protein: CASSLRDAVRTEAFS.

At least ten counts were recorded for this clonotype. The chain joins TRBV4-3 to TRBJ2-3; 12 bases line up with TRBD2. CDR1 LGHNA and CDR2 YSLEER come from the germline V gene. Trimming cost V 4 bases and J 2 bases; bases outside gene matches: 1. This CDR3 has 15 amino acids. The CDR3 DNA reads TGCGCCAGCAGCCGGACTAGCGGGGTCACAGATACGCAGTATTTT. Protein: CASSRTSGVTDTQYF.

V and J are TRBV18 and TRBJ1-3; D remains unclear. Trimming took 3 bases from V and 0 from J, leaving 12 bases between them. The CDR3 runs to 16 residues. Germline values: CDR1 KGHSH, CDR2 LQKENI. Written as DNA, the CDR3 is TGTGCCAGCTCACCGATGGACCAAAGCTCTGGAAACACCATATATTTT. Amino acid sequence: CASSPMDQSSGNTIYF.

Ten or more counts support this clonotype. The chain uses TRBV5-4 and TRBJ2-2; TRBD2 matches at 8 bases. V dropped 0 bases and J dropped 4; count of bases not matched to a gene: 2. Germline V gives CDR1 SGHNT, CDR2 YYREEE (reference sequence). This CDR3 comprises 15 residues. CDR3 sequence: CASSLGLAGTGELFF. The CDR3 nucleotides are TGTGCCAGCAGCTTGGGTCTAGCGGGCACCGGGGAGCTGTTTTTT.

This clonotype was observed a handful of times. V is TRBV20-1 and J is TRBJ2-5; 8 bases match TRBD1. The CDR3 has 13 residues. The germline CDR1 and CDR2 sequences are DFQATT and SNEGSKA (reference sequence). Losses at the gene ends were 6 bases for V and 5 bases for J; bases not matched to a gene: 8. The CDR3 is CSAPRTGSETQYF. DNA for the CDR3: TGCAGTGCCCCAAGGACAGGGAGCGAGACCCAGTACTTC.

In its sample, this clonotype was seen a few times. In DNA form, the CDR3 reads TGTGCCAGCAGCCCAAGGGGACAGCCTTTCTACGAGCAGTACTTC. Protein product: CASSPRGQPFYEQYF. The chain couples TRBV7-3 to TRBJ2-7, with 7 positions matching TRBD1. Trimming took 5 bases from V and 3 from J; bases not matched to a gene: 10. Germline loops: CDR1 SGHTA, CDR2 FQGTGA. The CDR3 sequence is 15 residues long.

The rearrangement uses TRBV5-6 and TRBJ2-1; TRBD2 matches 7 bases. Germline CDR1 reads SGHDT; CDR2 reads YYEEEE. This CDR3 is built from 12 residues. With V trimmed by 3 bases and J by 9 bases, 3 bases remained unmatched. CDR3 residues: CASSSTSIEQFF. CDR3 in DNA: TGTGCCAGCAGCTCGACTAGCATTGAGCAGTTCTTC.

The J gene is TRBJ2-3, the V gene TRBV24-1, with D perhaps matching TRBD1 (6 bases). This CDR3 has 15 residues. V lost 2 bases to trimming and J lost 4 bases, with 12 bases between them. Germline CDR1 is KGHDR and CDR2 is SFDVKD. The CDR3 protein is CATSDSQGPADTQYF. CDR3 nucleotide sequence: TGTGCCACCAGTGATTCACAGGGACCCGCAGATACGCAGTATTTT.